The next 5 T cell receptor beta chains were all read from a single sample in a study of T cell clones after liver transplantation. Profiling relied on immunoSEQ multiplex PCR, and the TCRdb table lists in-frame clones only, not all of them. The data show tens of thousands of clones, 71% seen once. The sample in question was CD4+ T cells from blood, obtained before liver transplant. The receptors shown here come from a human donor who received a liver transplant.

The chain carries TRBV6-6 and TRBJ2-1, with D perhaps matching TRBD1 (5 bases). The germline CDR1 and CDR2 sequences are MNHNY and SVGAGI (reference sequence). V gave up 2 bases and J gave up 12 bases, with 17 bases separating them. The CDR3 runs to 14 residues. Here the CDR3 DNA reads TGTGCCAGCAGTTACGGCTCAGGGAACGGTAGGCAGTTCTTC. This encodes CASSYGSGNGRQFF.

The J gene is TRBJ2-7, the V gene TRBV6-5, with 7 bases lining up with TRBD1. The length of the CDR3 is 15 residues. Trimming took 4 bases from V and 7 from J; bases not matched to a gene: 13. CDR1 is MNHEY and CDR2 is SVGAGI in the germline V gene. The DNA for the CDR3 is TGTGCCAGCAGTTCTGTGACAGGGAATCTACGAGAGCAGTACTTC. Translated, it gives CASSSVTGNLREQYF.

This clone was observed a handful of times. The V and J genes are TRBV12-5 and TRBJ2-3; no firm D call. Trimming cost V 8 bases and J 6 bases, with 12 bases left between them. CDR1 is LGHNT, CDR2 FRNRAP, per germline. This CDR3 is 12 amino acids long. The CDR3: CASRGPLDTQYF. CDR3 sequence (DNA): TGTGCTAGTAGAGGCCCGCTGGATACGCAGTATTTT.

J is TRBJ1-3 and V is TRBV30; D perhaps matches TRBD1 (6 bases). Germline V lookup: CDR1 GTSNPN, CDR2 SVGIG (reference sequence). With 3 bases removed from V and 0 bases from J, the gap between germline ends came to 15 bases. This CDR3 region has 16 residues. The CDR3 protein is CAWSMGASHSGNTIYF. CDR3 bases: TGTGCCTGGAGCATGGGGGCCTCCCACTCTGGAAACACCATATATTTT.

The chain combines TRBV29-1 with TRBJ1-2; 10 bases align to TRBD1. V lost 6 bases and J lost 11; bases outside the gene matches: 9. CDR3 length: 12 residues. From germline, CDR1 is SQVTM and CDR2 ANQGSEA. CDR3 sequence (DNA): TGCAGCGTGGGGACAGGGGAGGAAAGGTACACCTTC. This gives the protein CSVGTGEERYTF.